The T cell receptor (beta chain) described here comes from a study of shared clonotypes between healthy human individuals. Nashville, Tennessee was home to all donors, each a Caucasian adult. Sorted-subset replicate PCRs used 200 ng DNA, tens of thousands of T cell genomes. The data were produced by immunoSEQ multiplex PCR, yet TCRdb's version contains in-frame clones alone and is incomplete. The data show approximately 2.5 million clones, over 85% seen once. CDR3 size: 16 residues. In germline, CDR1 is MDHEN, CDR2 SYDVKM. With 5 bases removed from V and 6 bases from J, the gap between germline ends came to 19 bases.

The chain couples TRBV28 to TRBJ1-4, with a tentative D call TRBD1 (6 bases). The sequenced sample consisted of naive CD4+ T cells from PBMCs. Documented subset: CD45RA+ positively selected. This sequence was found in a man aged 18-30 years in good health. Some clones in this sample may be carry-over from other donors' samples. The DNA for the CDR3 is TGTGCCAGCAGTGTCCTCTGGGGGGGCGCGGATGAAAAACTGTTTTTT. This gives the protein CASSVLWGGADEKLFF.